The 9 T cell receptor beta chains below all came from one sample that was sequenced in a study of blood T cell repertoires in COVID-19. Assay used: immunoSEQ multiplex PCR; TCRdb lists only in-frame clones, some missing. The sample includes a few hundred thousand clones, nearly 90% of them seen just once. Sequencing was done on a sample of PBMCs or T cells enriched from blood (not recorded which). The source is a woman aged 18 to 35 who had been exposed to COVID-19.

The CDR3 DNA reads as TGTGCCAGCAGCCCGACAGGGAACTACGAGCAGTACTTC. Translating gives CASSPTGNYEQYF. The V gene is TRBV3-1 (or the pseudogene TRBV3-2), the J gene TRBJ2-7, with 7 bases fitting TRBD1. The CDR3 is 13 amino acids. Germline loops: CDR1 LGHDT, CDR2 YNNKEL (reference sequence). The V gene end was trimmed by 4 bases and the J gene end by 3 bases; junction bases not matched to a gene: 3.

The V and J genes are TRBV5-5 and TRBJ2-3, with 9 bases that match TRBD1. The germline CDR1 and CDR2 sequences are SGHKS and YYEKEE (reference sequence). With V trimmed by 0 bases and J by 5 bases, 10 bases remained unmatched. The CDR3 covers 17 residues. CDR3 nucleotide sequence: TGTGCCAGCAGCTTGGGTCGCCGGGACAGGGACATAGATACGCAGTATTTT. Translated: CASSLGRRDRDIDTQYF.

V and J are TRBV18 and TRBJ2-2, with unresolved D. Trimming pared 2 bases from V and 6 bases from J, leaving 13 bases between. Germline V gene data show CDR1 as KGHSH and CDR2 as LQKENI. CDR3 length: 15 residues. The CDR3 DNA is TGTGCCAGCTCACCAAGGAGTTTAGAGGCCGGGGAGCTGTTTTTT. Translation gives CASSPRSLEAGELFF.

This clone has only one observation. The rearrangement links TRBV14 to TRBJ1-4; the D is unclear. The V and J ends lost 6 bases and 0 bases respectively, with 5 bases between them. Germline V gives CDR1 SGHDN, CDR2 FVKESK. The CDR3 contains 13 residues. DNA for the CDR3: TGTGCCAGCAGTCGGGCAACTAATGAAAAACTGTTTTTT. This translates into CASSRATNEKLFF. Variable domain in full (rest from reference TRBV14 and TRBJ1-4): EAGVTQFPSHSVIEKGQTVTLRCDPISGHDNLYWYRRVMGKEIKFLLHFVKESKQDESGMPNNRFLAERTGGTYSTLKVQPAELEDSGVYFCASSRATNEKLFFGSGTQLSVL.

V and J are TRBV5-1 and TRBJ2-1; possibly TRBD1 for D (6 bases). The V gene's germline CDR1 is SGHRS and CDR2 YFSETQ. V was pared by 3 bases and J by 7 bases, with 17 bases between. The CDR3 spans 15 residues. CDR3 sequence reads: CASSSKGVGRNEQFF. The CDR3 DNA follows: TGCGCCAGCAGCTCCAAGGGGGTCGGGCGGAATGAGCAGTTCTTC.

The chain uses TRBV5-6 and TRBJ1-6; weak D call: TRBD1 (5 bases). The CDR3 is made up of 15 amino acids. The germline V and J ends were trimmed by 1 base and 8 bases, with 13 bases remaining between them. Germline V lookup: CDR1 SGHDT, CDR2 YYEEEE. Written as DNA, the CDR3 is TGTGCCAGCAGCTTGATGTCGGGGGTAGATTCACCCCTCCACTTT. Its translation: CASSLMSGVDSPLHF.

The chain has TRBV19 and TRBJ2-3, with D perhaps TRBD1 (5 bases). V was cut by 5 bases and J by 4 bases, with 10 bases left in between. The CDR3 has 13 residues. The V gene's germline CDR1 is LNHDA and CDR2 SQIVND (reference sequence). Here the CDR3 reads CASSLLGADTQYF. CDR3 nucleotides: TGTGCCAGTAGTTTGCTAGGGGCAGATACGCAGTATTTT.

V and J are TRBV6-5 and TRBJ2-2; TRBD2 aligns across 8 bases. Per the germline V gene, CDR1 is MNHEY and CDR2 is SVGAGI. The ends lost 5 bases at V and 0 bases at J; junction bases unmatched: 2. CDR3 size: 15 residues. Here the CDR3 DNA reads TGTGCCAGCAGTCAGGGACTAGCGAACACCGGGGAGCTGTTTTTT. The encoded protein is CASSQGLANTGELFF.

This clone was seen only a few times. The sample has other DNA sequences that encode this CDR3 too. The chain joins TRBV20-1 to TRBJ1-2, with 7 bases identical to TRBD1. V lost 6 bases, J lost 4 bases, and 2 bases stayed unmatched. Germline V lookup: CDR1 DFQATT, CDR2 SNEGSKA (reference sequence). This CDR3 is 11 amino acids long. In nucleotides, the CDR3 is TGCAGTGCCTCAGGGGGCTATGGCTACACCTTC. Amino acid sequence: CSASGGYGYTF.